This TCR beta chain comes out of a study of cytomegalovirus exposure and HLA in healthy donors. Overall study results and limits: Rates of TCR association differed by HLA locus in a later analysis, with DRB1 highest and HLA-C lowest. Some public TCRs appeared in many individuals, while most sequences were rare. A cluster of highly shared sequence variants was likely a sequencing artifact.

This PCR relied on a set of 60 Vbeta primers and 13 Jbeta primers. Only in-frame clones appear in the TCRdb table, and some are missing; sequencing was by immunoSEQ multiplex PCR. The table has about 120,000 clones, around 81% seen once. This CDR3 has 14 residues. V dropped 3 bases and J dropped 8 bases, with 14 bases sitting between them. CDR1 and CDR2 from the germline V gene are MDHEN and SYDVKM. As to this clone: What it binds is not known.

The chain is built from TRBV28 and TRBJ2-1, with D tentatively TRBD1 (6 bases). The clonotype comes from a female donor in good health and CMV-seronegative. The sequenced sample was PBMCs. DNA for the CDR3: TGTGCCAGCAGTTTGGGGCAGGGGATGCATGAGCAGTTCTTC. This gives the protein CASSLGQGMHEQFF. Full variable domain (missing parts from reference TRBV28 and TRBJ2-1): DVKVTQSSRYLVKRTGEKVFLECVQDMDHENMFWYRQDPGLGLRLIYFSYDVKMKEKGDIPEGYSVSREKKERFSLILESASTNQTSMYLCASSLGQGMHEQFFGPGTRLTVL.